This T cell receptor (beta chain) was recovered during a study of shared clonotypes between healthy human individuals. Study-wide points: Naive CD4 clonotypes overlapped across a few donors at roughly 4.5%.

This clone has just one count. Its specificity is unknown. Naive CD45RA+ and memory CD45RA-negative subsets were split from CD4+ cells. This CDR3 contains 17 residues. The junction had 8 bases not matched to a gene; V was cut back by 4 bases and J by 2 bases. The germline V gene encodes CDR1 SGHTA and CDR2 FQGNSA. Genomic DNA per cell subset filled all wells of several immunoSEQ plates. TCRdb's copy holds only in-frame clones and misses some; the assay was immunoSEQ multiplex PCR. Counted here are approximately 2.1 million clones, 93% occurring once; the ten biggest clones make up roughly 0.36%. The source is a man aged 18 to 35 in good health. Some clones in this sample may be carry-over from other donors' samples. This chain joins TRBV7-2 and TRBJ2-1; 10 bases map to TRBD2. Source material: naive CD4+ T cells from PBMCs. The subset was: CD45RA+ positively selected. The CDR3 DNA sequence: TGTGCCAGCAGCTCGATCGTTACTAGCGGGACCTACAATGAGCAGTTCTTC. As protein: CASSSIVTSGTYNEQFF.